This record concerns one T cell receptor (beta chain) sequence. Its antigen remains unidentified. Treatment defined: oral pan-JAK inhibitor, 5-10 mg twice daily. This entry comes from a study of CD8+ T cells in alopecia areata. Overall study findings and caveats: Clonality was higher in lesional than normal scalp, especially in alopecia totalis/universalis.

Reverse transcribed after extraction, RNA yielded cDNA as the sequencing template. The repertoire was sequenced with immunoSEQ multiplex PCR; TCRdb's copy has only in-frame clones and lacks some. The table lists 90,000 or so clones, roughly 45% of them singletons. CDR3 size: 15 residues. Germline V lookup: CDR1 MGHRA, CDR2 YSYEKL. Trimming removed 1 base from V and 5 bases from J; junction bases left unmatched: 6. This chain joins TRBV4-1 and TRBJ2-5; TRBD2 aligns across 8 bases. This clonotype was sampled from a human donor with alopecia areata. This sample comprised CD8+ T cells sorted from blood, obtained at week 24, from a patient treated with tofacitinib. CDR3 bases: TGCGCCAGCAGCCAAGTGAGCGGGAGTACGGAGACCCAGTACTTC. It is translated as CASSQVSGSTETQYF.